The 23 T cell receptor beta chains below come from one sample, sequenced in a study of post-analysis software for immune sequencing data. The antigens of these receptors remain unknown. General study points: Relative to controls, patients had five TRBV segments at higher frequency, with TRBV5-6, TRBV5-1 and TRBV20-1 among these.

Researchers reported that TCR beta cDNA libraries carried unique molecular identifiers. Using its own MiXCR run on the PCR reads, TCRdb lists one record per CDR3 protein. The sample lists roughly 870,000 distinct CDR3 sequences, 53% seen once, with approximately 4.3% in the top ten. The sequenced material came from blood. Source of these receptors: a girl between 10 and 17 years old with multiple sclerosis.

For the CDR3, the DNA is TGCAGTGCTAGAGATCCCCTCGTGGACACTGAAGCTTTCTTT. Protein sequence: CSARDPLVDTEAFF. V is TRBV20-1 and J is TRBJ1-1; D gene unclear. The CDR3 consists of 14 residues. Between the trimmed V and J ends, which lost 0 bases and 3 bases, there was a span of 11 bases. The germline gives CDR1 DFQATT, CDR2 SNEGSKA (reference sequence).

Worth noting for this clonotype: The junction shows a germline mismatch at one end, possibly a read error. V gene TRBV4-2 combines with J gene TRBJ2-4, with 8 bases lining up with TRBD1. With the DNA end fitting TRBJ2-7 better, the J assignment may be wrong. Germline V gene sequence: CDR1 LGHNA, CDR2 YNFKEQ. The CDR3 contains 16 residues. The CDR3 bases are TGTGCCAGCGGCCAAGATGGGACAGGCCGTCTCTACGAGCAGTACTTC. Translated, it gives CASGQDGTGRLYEQYF.

The rearrangement links TRBV10-3 to TRBJ2-1; 9 bases agree with TRBD2. The end of the DNA aligns better with TRBJ2-7, so the J call may be wrong. The V gene's germline CDR1 is ENHRY and CDR2 SYGVKD. The CDR3 is made up of 19 amino acids. CDR3 sequence: CAISELLRVSGGRTYEQYF. CDR3 bases: TGTGCCATCAGTGAGTTGCTGAGGGTTAGCGGGGGCCGAACCTACGAGCAGTACTTC.

This chain links TRBV10-3 with TRBJ2-5, with TRBD2 matching 8 bases. The germline gives CDR1 ENHRY, CDR2 SYGVKD. This CDR3 comprises 17 residues. V shed 2 bases, J shed 4 bases, and the junction held 12 bases outside the gene matches. This CDR3 reads CAISEAGVSGRGETQYF. DNA of the CDR3: TGTGCCATCAGTGAGGCGGGGGTCAGCGGGAGAGGAGAGACCCAGTACTTC.

The rearrangement uses TRBV10-3 and TRBJ1-2, with 8 bases that match TRBD1. The junction had 5 bases not matched to a gene; V was cut back by 6 bases and J by 8 bases. This CDR3 region has 12 residues. Germline lookup yields CDR1 ENHRY and CDR2 SYGVKD. CDR3 DNA sequence: TGTGCCATCAGACTGACAGGGGTGGGCTACACCTTC. It specifies CAIRLTGVGYTF.

The chain carries TRBV20-1 and TRBJ1-1, with D possibly TRBD1 on 6 matching bases. The V end was cut by 2 bases, the J end by 4 bases, with 20 bases between. The germline V gene encodes CDR1 DFQATT and CDR2 SNEGSKA (reference sequence). The CDR3 has 16 residues. This CDR3 reads CSARPSPGTPITEAFF. The CDR3 coding sequence is TGCAGTGCTAGACCCTCCCCCGGGACACCAATCACTGAAGCTTTCTTT.

The chain combines TRBV10-1 with TRBJ1-5, with no clear D. V gave up 4 bases and J gave up 6 bases, with 7 bases separating them. The CDR3 contains 12 residues. The germline CDR1 and CDR2 sequences are WNHNN and SYGVQD (reference sequence). The DNA for the CDR3 is TGCGCCAGCAGTGGAAGCGGTCAGCCCCAGCATTTT. As protein: CASSGSGQPQHF.

This clonotype occurred a few times. This chain joins TRBV3-1 and TRBJ2-4, with a weak D call TRBD2 (5 bases). The CDR3 sequence is 14 residues long. Looked up from germline, CDR1 is LGHDT and CDR2 is YNNKEL (reference sequence). V was shortened by 4 bases and J by 3 bases, with 10 bases between the two germline ends. The CDR3 loop reads CASSLTGFKNIQYF. The CDR3 bases are TGTGCCAGCAGCCTGACGGGATTCAAAAACATTCAGTACTTC.

The genes are TRBV6-5 and TRBJ1-2; 9 bases map to TRBD1. Trimming cost V 5 bases and J 4 bases; bases outside gene matches: 8. CDR3 length: 15 amino acids. From germline, CDR1 is MNHEY and CDR2 SVGAGI. CDR3 in amino acids: CASSDRQGGIYGYTF. CDR3 DNA: TGTGCCAGCAGTGACAGACAGGGGGGTATCTATGGCTACACCTTC.

The V gene is TRBV29-1, the J gene TRBJ1-1; 7 bases are a match to TRBD1. Germline CDR1 and CDR2: SQVTM and ANQGSEA. This CDR3 is built from 13 residues. Trimming at V came to 6 bases and at J to 4 bases, leaving 8 bases not matched to a gene. The CDR3 protein is CSVIPGGPTEAFF. In DNA, the CDR3 is TGCAGCGTAATACCAGGGGGTCCCACTGAAGCTTTCTTT.

V gene TRBV27 combines with J gene TRBJ2-1; 12 bases align to TRBD1. V was pared by 4 bases and J by 7 bases, with 5 bases of the junction left unmatched. CDR3 size: 15 residues. From germline, CDR1 is MNHEY and CDR2 SMNVEV (reference sequence). CDR3 region: CASSYGDRGRNEQFF. The CDR3 region has the DNA TGTGCCAGCAGTTACGGGGACAGGGGGCGGAATGAGCAGTTCTTC.

The chain couples TRBV9 to TRBJ2-7, with a possible D match to TRBD2 (6 bases). The CDR3 is 15 residues long. V shed 0 bases and J shed 3 bases, with 13 bases lying between them. Germline V lookup: CDR1 SGDLS, CDR2 YYNGEE. For the CDR3, the DNA is TGTGCCAGCAGCGTAGGACTAGTTCCTATCTACGAGCAGTACTTC. Translation: CASSVGLVPIYEQYF.

This sequence joins TRBV27 and TRBJ2-1, with 13 bases fitting TRBD2. Trimming at V came to 2 bases and at J to 4 bases, leaving 11 bases not matched to a gene. Germline assignment: CDR1 MNHEY and CDR2 SMNVEV (reference sequence). The CDR3 has 19 residues. In DNA, the CDR3 is TGTGCCAGCAGTTTACCCCTCGGACTAGCGGGAGTTGGGTACAATGAGCAGTTCTTC. This sequence encodes CASSLPLGLAGVGYNEQFF.

The chain uses TRBV20-1 and TRBJ2-3; weak D call: TRBD2 (6 bases). The CDR3 is 11 residues long. The germline CDR1 and CDR2 sequences are DFQATT and SNEGSKA (reference sequence). The CDR3 loop is CTGLWVDTQYF. Here the CDR3 DNA reads TGCACGGGACTGTGGGTAGATACGCAGTATTTT.

This chain uses TRBV20-1 with TRBJ2-4; D not resolved. The CDR3 is 15 amino acids. V was trimmed by 0 bases and J by 4 bases, leaving 13 bases between them. In germline, CDR1 is DFQATT, CDR2 SNEGSKA (reference sequence). CDR3 DNA sequence: TGCAGTGCTAGAGATCCCTCCCAGGCGAAAAACATTCAGTACTTC. Translated, it gives CSARDPSQAKNIQYF.

This clonotype has a handful of counts. The chain uses TRBV29-1 and TRBJ1-1; 8 positions agree with TRBD1. The CDR3 is made up of 13 amino acids. V was clipped by 7 bases and J by 4 bases; unmatched bases: 8. CDR1 is SQVTM and CDR2 is ANQGSEA in the germline V gene. DNA of the CDR3: TGCAGCGCCAACAGGGGGATCGGCACTGAAGCTTTCTTT. Its protein is CSANRGIGTEAFF.

The chain carries TRBV5-1 and TRBJ1-1; 8 positions agree with TRBD1. The CDR3 loop spans 16 amino acids. CDR1 is SGHRS, CDR2 YFSETQ, per germline. J gave up 0 bases and V 4 bases, and 8 bases lay outside the gene matches. The DNA for the CDR3 is TGCGCCAGCAGCCTCGGACAGGGCTACATGAACACTGAAGCTTTCTTT. This gives the protein CASSLGQGYMNTEAFF.

The chain combines TRBV20-1 with TRBJ1-1, with 9 bases matching TRBD1. The CDR3 extends over 14 amino acids. Germline V lookup: CDR1 DFQATT, CDR2 SNEGSKA (reference sequence). The junction had 4 bases not matched to a gene; V was cut back by 3 bases and J by 2 bases. The CDR3: CSARGDRANTEAFF. The CDR3 coding sequence is TGCAGTGCTAGGGGGGACAGGGCTAACACTGAAGCTTTCTTT.

CDR3 coding DNA: TGCAGTGCTAGCCGCTCGGGGGTCACAGATACGCAGTATTTT. Protein product: CSASRSGVTDTQYF. The chain recombines TRBV20-1 with TRBJ2-3; D perhaps matches TRBD2 (6 bases). V lost 3 bases and J lost 2, with 12 bases in between. Germline assignment: CDR1 DFQATT and CDR2 SNEGSKA (reference sequence). The length of the CDR3 is 14 residues.

The chain joins TRBV29-1 to TRBJ2-7; D could derive from TRBD1 or TRBD2 (5 bases each). The J call may be mistaken, given a closer DNA end match to TRBJ2-5. The CDR3 consists of 12 residues. Germline CDR1 is SQVTM and CDR2 is ANQGSEA. CDR3 sequence (DNA): TGCAGCGAAACGGGGCTAGGGGAGACCCAGTACTTC. The encoded protein is CSETGLGETQYF.

J is TRBJ1-5 and V is TRBV9, with 7 bases matching TRBD1. V trimming: 3 bases; J trimming: 2 bases; junction bases outside the gene matches: 2. The length of the CDR3 is 14 residues. Germline V gene data show CDR1 as SGDLS and CDR2 as YYNGEE. As DNA, the CDR3 is TGTGCCAGCAGCGACAGGGGTGGCAATCAGCCCCAGCATTTT. Translation gives CASSDRGGNQPQHF.

The rearrangement uses TRBV29-1 and TRBJ2-1, with a weak D call TRBD2 (6 bases). This CDR3 has 13 residues. V was shortened by 7 bases and J by 6 bases, with 16 bases between the two germline ends. CDR1 and CDR2 from the germline V gene are SQVTM and ANQGSEA. This CDR3 reads CSARRASPNEQFF. The CDR3 DNA sequence: TGCAGCGCCCGGAGGGCTAGTCCCAATGAGCAGTTCTTC.

This chain uses TRBV2 with TRBJ2-1, with D maybe TRBD1 (5 bases). The end of the DNA aligns better with TRBJ2-7, so the J call may be wrong. Germline-derived CDR1 and CDR2 are SNHLY and FYNNEI. The CDR3 is 14 amino acids. The CDR3 loop reads CASRSGSSANQQYF. Here the CDR3 DNA reads TGTGCCAGCAGATCAGGGTCTAGTGCTAATCAGCAGTACTTC.